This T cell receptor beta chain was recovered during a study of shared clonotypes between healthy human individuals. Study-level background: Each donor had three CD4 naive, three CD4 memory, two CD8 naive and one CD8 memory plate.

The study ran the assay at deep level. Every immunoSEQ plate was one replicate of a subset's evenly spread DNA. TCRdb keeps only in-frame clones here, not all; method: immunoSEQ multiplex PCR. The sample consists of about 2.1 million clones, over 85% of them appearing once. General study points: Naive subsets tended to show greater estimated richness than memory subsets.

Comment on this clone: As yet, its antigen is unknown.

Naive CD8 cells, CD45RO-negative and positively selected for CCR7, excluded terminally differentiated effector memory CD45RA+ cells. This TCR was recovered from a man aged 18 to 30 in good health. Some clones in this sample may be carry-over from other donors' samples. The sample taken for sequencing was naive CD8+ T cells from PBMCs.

The CDR3 loop is CASSFLRGQGDEQFF. CDR3 bases: TGTGCCAGCAGCTTTTTGAGAGGACAGGGGGATGAGCAGTTCTTC. The V gene is TRBV9, the J gene TRBJ2-1; 10 bases align to TRBD1. V was pared by 4 bases and J by 8 bases, with 9 bases of the junction left unmatched. CDR1 and CDR2 from the germline V gene are SGDLS and YYNGEE. The CDR3 extends over 15 amino acids.